This entry lists 26 T cell receptor beta chains sequenced from one sample in a study of T cells in Graves' hyperthyroidism and ophthalmopathy. The source material, RNA transcripts, was used to amplify TCR beta CDR3 regions. When the TCR CDR3 underwent first-round RT-PCR, the HTBI primer set was used. One entry per CDR3 protein results from TCRdb running MiXCR on the multiplex PCR reads. The data hold 240,000 or so distinct CDR3 sequences, with about a sixth observed a single time. The sequencing sample was made of blood. The receptors come from a woman in her late teens or twenties with Graves' ophthalmopathy.

This clonotype was observed at least ten times. CDR3 protein: CASSLGLGGDEAFF. DNA of the CDR3: TGTGCCAGCTCACTGGGTCTCGGGGGCGATGAAGCTTTCTTT. This chain joins TRBV18 and TRBJ1-1; possible D gene TRBD1, 6 bases. The CDR3 length is 14 residues. CDR1 is KGHSH, CDR2 LQKENI, per germline. V was pared by 4 bases and J by 7 bases, with 16 bases between.

The chain has TRBV4-1 and TRBJ2-5; no clear D gene. Per germline, CDR1 MGHRA and CDR2 YSYEKL. V was clipped by 2 bases and J by 4 bases, with 8 bases between them. The CDR3 spans 13 residues. The CDR3 sequence: CASSQRYRETQYF. DNA for the CDR3: TGCGCCAGCAGCCAACGGTACCGAGAGACCCAGTACTTC.

This clonotype showed up many times. This chain uses TRBV28 with TRBJ1-5; TRBD1 agrees at 7 bases. There are 15 residues in the CDR3. The V gene end was trimmed by 1 base and the J gene end by 2 bases; junction bases not matched to a gene: 2. Germline V gene data show CDR1 as MDHEN and CDR2 as SYDVKM. For the CDR3, the DNA is TGTGCCAGCAGTTTATCTACAGGGGGCAATCAGCCCCAGCATTTT. Translating it yields CASSLSTGGNQPQHF.

This clonotype has ten or more counts. V is TRBV19 and J is TRBJ1-5; 10 bases align to TRBD1. The ends lost 9 bases at V and 6 bases at J; junction bases unmatched: 8. The CDR3 runs 14 residues. Looked up from germline, CDR1 is LNHDA and CDR2 is SQIVND (reference sequence). CDR3 nucleotides: TGTGCCAGCCAGACAGGGGGCATGTTTCAGCCCCAGCATTTT. Its translation is CASQTGGMFQPQHF. Filled out from reference TRBV19 and TRBJ1-5, the complete variable domain reads DGGITQSPKYLFRKEGQNVTLSCEQNLNHDAMYWYRQDPGQGLRLIYYSQIVNDFQKGDIAEGYSVSREKKESFPLTVTSAQKNPTAFYLCASQTGGMFQPQHFGDGTRLSIL.

This clonotype showed up many times. J is TRBJ2-3 and V is TRBV4-1, with TRBD2 matching 10 bases. V lost 1 base and J lost 6; bases outside the gene matches: 4. Germline V gives CDR1 MGHRA, CDR2 YSYEKL. This CDR3 is 15 amino acids long. CDR3 nucleotide sequence: TGCGCCAGCAGCCAAGGACTAGCGGGTCGGGATACGCAGTATTTT. This codes for CASSQGLAGRDTQYF.

Many counts were recorded for this clonotype. This chain uses TRBV4-3 with TRBJ2-7; D is unclear. Trimming cost V 0 bases and J 3 bases, with 15 bases left between them. The CDR3 has 16 residues. Germline V gives CDR1 LGHNA, CDR2 YSLEER. The CDR3 DNA reads as TGCGCCAGCAGCCAAGAACGGTCGAAGTGGGGCTACGAGCAGTACTTC. Protein sequence: CASSQERSKWGYEQYF.

A remark on this clonotype: A read error is possible here, since a much larger clone lies one base away. The gene calls are TRBV7-3 and TRBJ2-1; the match to TRBD2 covers 14 bases. The CDR3 runs to 16 residues. Per germline, CDR1 SGHTA and CDR2 FQGTGA. CDR3 region: CANSLMGTSGGLEQFF. The CDR3 DNA is TGTGCCAACAGCTTAATGGGGACTAGCGGGGGTCTTGAGCAGTTCTTC.

This clonotype was counted between two and nine times. J is TRBJ2-6 and V is TRBV4-2; perhaps TRBD2 as D (6 bases). Germline CDR1 reads LGHNA; CDR2 reads YNFKEQ. The CDR3 spans 16 residues. Trimming shortened V by 0 bases and J by 4 bases, and 10 bases separated the two germline ends. The CDR3 loop reads CASSQDAGSGANVLTF. The CDR3 DNA follows: TGTGCCAGCAGCCAAGATGCGGGGTCCGGGGCCAACGTCCTGACTTTC.

This clonotype came up many times. In nucleotides, the CDR3 is TGTGCCAGCAGCGTATTCGGGGGAGGTACAGATACGCAGTATTTT. As protein: CASSVFGGGTDTQYF. This rearrangement joins TRBV9 to TRBJ2-3; weak D call: TRBD2 (6 bases). V dropped 1 base and J dropped 3 bases, with 12 bases sitting between them. Germline CDR1 is SGDLS and CDR2 is YYNGEE. The CDR3 runs 15 residues. Looking up the rest from reference TRBV9 and TRBJ2-3 gives the full variable domain: DSGVTQTPKHLITATGQRVTLRCSPRSGDLSVYWYQQSLDQGLQFLIQYYNGEERAKGNILERFSAQQFPDLHSELNLSSLELGDSALYFCASSVFGGGTDTQYFGPGTRLTVL.

This clonotype was recorded at least ten times. CDR3 protein: CASRLDRDAMIAFF. Here the CDR3 DNA reads TGTGCCAGCAGATTAGACCGGGACGCTATGATAGCTTTCTTT. The chain joins TRBV27 to TRBJ1-1, with D possibly matching TRBD1 (5 bases). From germline, CDR1 is MNHEY and CDR2 SMNVEV (reference sequence). Trimming shortened V by 6 bases and J by 10 bases, and 21 bases separated the two germline ends. This CDR3 has 14 residues.

This clonotype was observed at least ten times. V gene TRBV6-1 combines with J gene TRBJ1-1; D call uncertain. Trimming cost V 6 bases and J 8 bases, with 16 bases left between them. The CDR3 consists of 13 residues. From germline, CDR1 is MNHNS and CDR2 SASEGT. Here the CDR3 DNA reads TGTGCCAGCAGGTACGGGCCGGAGGTGGAAGCTTTCTTT. Amino acids: CASRYGPEVEAFF.

This clonotype came up many times. CDR3 amino acids: CASSWSSTDRQPLNQPQHF. For the CDR3, the DNA is TGTGCCAGCAGTTGGTCCTCCACCGACAGGCAACCCTTGAATCAGCCCCAGCATTTT. V gene TRBV12-3 or TRBV12-4 combines with J gene TRBJ1-5; the D gene is possibly TRBD1 (6 bases). This CDR3 has 19 amino acids. Trimming shortened V by 4 bases and J by 4 bases, and 26 bases separated the two germline ends.

This clonotype was detected ten times or more. V usage is TRBV7-2 and J usage is TRBJ2-2; D not resolved. CDR3 size: 16 residues. Germline CDR1 is SGHTA and CDR2 is FQGNSA. Trimming shortened V by 3 bases and J by 0 bases, and 11 bases separated the two germline ends. The CDR3 here is CASSFKFGANTGELFF. The CDR3, as DNA: TGTGCCAGCAGCTTCAAGTTCGGAGCGAACACCGGGGAGCTGTTTTTT.

This clonotype was detected ten times or more. This rearrangement joins TRBV9 to TRBJ2-7, with D perhaps given as TRBD1 or TRBD2 (5 bases each). The CDR3 is made up of 14 amino acids. In germline, CDR1 is SGDLS, CDR2 YYNGEE. Between the trimmed V and J ends, which lost 4 bases and 5 bases, there was a span of 16 bases. This CDR3 reads CASSPTGAFNEQYF. DNA of the CDR3: TGTGCCAGCAGCCCGACCGGGGCGTTCAACGAGCAGTACTTC.

This clonotype was detected a few times. This chain links TRBV9 with TRBJ2-5; TRBD2 matches at 14 bases. This CDR3 has 17 residues. V trimming: 5 bases; J trimming: 5 bases; junction bases outside the gene matches: 11. The V gene's germline CDR1 is SGDLS and CDR2 YYNGEE. In DNA, the CDR3 is TGTGCCAGCAGGCGGGGGGGGACTAGCGGGGGTGGGGAGACCCAGTACTTC. Translated, it gives CASRRGGTSGGGETQYF.

This clonotype occurred many times. The rearrangement links TRBV7-9 to TRBJ2-7; TRBD1 matches 8 bases. The CDR3 has 12 amino acids. V lost 8 bases and J lost 3; bases outside the gene matches: 3. Germline V gene lookup returns CDR1 SEHNR and CDR2 FQNEAQ (reference sequence). CDR3 amino acids: CASGTGNYEQYF. CDR3 bases: TGTGCCAGCGGGACAGGAAACTACGAGCAGTACTTC.

This chain links TRBV20-1 with TRBJ2-5; 9 positions agree with TRBD2. Germline CDR1 reads DFQATT; CDR2 reads SNEGSKA (reference sequence). CDR3 size: 16 residues. The junction had 9 bases not matched to a gene; V was cut back by 0 bases and J by 4 bases. The CDR3 is CSARDHGSGSGETQYF. The CDR3 bases are TGCAGTGCTAGAGATCATGGTAGCGGGAGCGGAGAGACCCAGTACTTC.

This clonotype was counted at least ten times. This chain links TRBV6-6 with TRBJ2-1, with 7 nucleotides matching TRBD2. Trimming took 0 bases from V and 3 from J; bases not matched to a gene: 8. The CDR3 runs to 17 residues. Germline V lookup: CDR1 MNHNY, CDR2 SVGAGI (reference sequence). The CDR3 loop is CASSYSFVREVYNEQFF. In nucleotides, the CDR3 is TGTGCCAGCAGTTACTCGTTCGTTCGGGAGGTCTACAATGAGCAGTTCTTC.

This rearrangement joins TRBV18 to TRBJ1-2, with 7 bases identical to TRBD1. The CDR3 is 13 amino acids. J lost 5 bases, V lost 3 bases, and 3 bases had no gene match. Germline lookup yields CDR1 KGHSH and CDR2 LQKENI. Here the CDR3 reads CASSPGQVYGYTF. The CDR3 DNA reads TGTGCCAGCTCACCTGGACAGGTTTATGGCTACACCTTC.

This clonotype was seen repeatedly, ten times or more. The chain combines TRBV11-2 with TRBJ1-1; the D is unclear. Trimming removed 4 bases from V and 6 bases from J, with 21 bases in between. The CDR3 has 16 amino acids. Germline V gene data show CDR1 as SGHAT and CDR2 as FQNNGV. The CDR3 protein is CASSWQPGSYPPEAFF. The CDR3 nucleotides read TGTGCCAGCAGCTGGCAACCGGGATCCTACCCCCCTGAAGCTTTCTTT.

This clonotype was counted at least ten times. The chain has TRBV24-1 and TRBJ1-2; 8 bases are shared with TRBD1. J lost 4 bases, V lost 4 bases, and 7 bases had no gene match. Germline V CDR1 and CDR2: KGHDR, SFDVKD. This CDR3 comprises 15 residues. This CDR3 reads CATSDPGQGFYGYTF. Written as DNA, the CDR3 is TGTGCCACCAGTGACCCTGGACAGGGATTCTATGGCTACACCTTC.

The chain recombines TRBV10-3 with TRBJ1-2, with 12 nucleotides matching TRBD1. Trimming took 0 bases from V and 7 from J; bases not matched to a gene: 3. CDR1 ENHRY and CDR2 SYGVKD come from the germline V gene. The length of the CDR3 is 15 residues. This CDR3 reads CAISESGQGARGYTF. DNA for the CDR3: TGTGCCATCAGTGAGTCGGGACAGGGGGCACGTGGCTACACCTTC.

This clonotype was counted ten times or more. The rearrangement uses TRBV5-1 and TRBJ1-3, with 7 bases fitting TRBD1. The CDR3 spans 14 residues. Trimming cost V 7 bases and J 2 bases; bases outside gene matches: 6. Germline-derived CDR1 and CDR2 are SGHRS and YFSETQ. The CDR3: CASSSGTAGNTIYF. As DNA, the CDR3 is TGCGCCAGCTCCTCCGGGACAGCTGGAAACACCATATATTTT.

This clonotype was observed at least ten times. The chain recombines TRBV11-2 with TRBJ2-7; unclear D gene. V lost 5 bases and J 2 bases, leaving 16 bases between the germline ends. Germline CDR1 and CDR2: SGHAT and FQNNGV. The length of the CDR3 is 15 residues. This chain's CDR3 is CASSPNTAGPYEQYF. CDR3 coding DNA: TGTGCCAGCAGCCCCAATACGGCAGGTCCCTACGAGCAGTACTTC.

V usage is TRBV28 and J usage is TRBJ1-1, with D possibly being TRBD1 (6 bases). This CDR3 has 13 residues. Germline CDR1 MDHEN, CDR2 SYDVKM. Trimming pared 6 bases from V and 4 bases from J, leaving 12 bases between. This CDR3 is CASRRDNPTEAFF. In DNA form, the CDR3 reads TGTGCCAGCAGGCGGGACAACCCCACTGAAGCTTTCTTT.

The V call is TRBV12-3 or TRBV12-4, the J call TRBJ1-6, with 8 bases that match TRBD1. This CDR3 contains 16 residues. Trimming removed 4 bases from V and 5 bases from J; junction bases left unmatched: 7. CDR3 in DNA: TGTGCCAGCAGTTGGGGGACAGGACTTGATAATTCACCCCTCCACTTT. Its protein product is CASSWGTGLDNSPLHF.